The rows below give T cell receptor beta chains drawn from one sample of a study of T cell repertoires in cytomegalovirus infection. These receptors lack a known antigen. TCRdb recomputed calls from the reads with MiXCR, one row per CDR3 protein. This sample has under 500,000 distinct CDR3 sequences, with about two fifths found just once. The source material was cultured PBMCs, sampled from culture after CMV antigen stimulation. These receptors originate from a human donor in good health (CMV status not recorded). Some clones in this sample may be carry-over from other donors' samples. The CDR3 runs from the conserved cysteine through the conserved F or W. A D gene is named only where the DNA matches it firmly. Size is stated for part of the rows, as once, few or many counts, or as a class when the clone is expanded.

>TRBD2|TRBJ2-3|TRBV4-1|few
CASSHLGLATDTQYF
TGCGCCAGCAGCCACCTCGGACTAGCAACAGATACGCAGTATTTT
>TRBD2|TRBJ2-3|TRBV7-8|NA
CASSSRGSGNTDTQYF
TGTGCCAGCAGCTCCCGCGGTAGCGGGAATACAGATACGCAGTATTTT
>NA|TRBJ1-1|TRBV7-2|many
CASSLVWGLGTEAFF
TGTGCCAGCAGCTTAGTATGGGGCTTGGGGACTGAAGCTTTCTTT
>NA|TRBJ1-1|TRBV6-5|few
CASSRVRYTEAFF
TGTGCCAGCTCGAGGGTTAGGTACACTGAAGCTTTCTTT
>NA|TRBJ2-1|TRBV6-2/TRBV6-3|NA
CASSSRAAHSYNEQFF
TGTGCCAGCAGTTCTAGAGCGGCCCACTCCTACAATGAGCAGTTCTTC
>NA|TRBJ2-3|TRBV5-4|NA
CASRDGDPASDTQYF
TGTGCCAGCCGCGACGGGGACCCTGCCTCAGATACGCAGTATTTT
>NA|TRBJ1-1|TRBV27|NA
CASSGGTRRDTEAFF
TGTGCCAGCAGTGGGGGGACTAGGAGGGACACTGAAGCTTTCTTT
>TRBD1|TRBJ1-6|TRBV14|NA
CASSQDIWDRANSPLHF
TGTGCCAGCAGCCAAGATATCTGGGACAGGGCGAATTCACCCCTCCACTTT
>NA|TRBJ1-1|TRBV28|NA
CASIVRDTEAFF
TGTGCCAGCATCGTTCGGGACACTGAAGCTTTCTTT
>TRBD2|TRBJ2-3|TRBV30|NA
CAWSRRTSATDTQYF
TGTGCCTGGAGTAGGCGGACTAGCGCCACAGATACGCAGTATTTT
>NA|TRBJ1-3|TRBV6-5|few
CASSYSGLGNPGNTIYF
TGTGCCAGCAGTTACTCTGGACTCGGGAATCCTGGAAACACCATATATTTT
>TRBD1|TRBJ1-1|TRBV7-2|NA
CASSLQGASTEAFF
TGTGCCAGCAGCTTACAGGGGGCGAGCACTGAAGCTTTCTTT
>TRBD1|TRBJ2-3|TRBV7-4|NA
CASSSGGAGTDTQYF
TGTGCCAGCAGCTCAGGGGGAGCTGGTACAGATACGCAGTATTTT
>TRBD2|TRBJ2-1|TRBV7-2|many
CASSFGRSGGSYNEQFF
TGTGCCAGCAGCTTTGGGCGGTCGGGGGGCTCCTACAATGAGCAGTTCTTC
>NA|TRBJ2-3|TRBV7-7|few
CASSLTRERGDTQYF
TGTGCCAGCAGCTTGACCCGGGAGCGTGGGGATACGCAGTATTTT
>TRBD2|TRBJ2-5|TRBV5-1|once
CASSFSASGGAQTQYF
TGCGCCAGCAGCTTTTCCGCTAGCGGGGGGGCACAGACCCAGTACTTC
>NA|TRBJ2-7|TRBV7-8|NA
CASSPYNRPFYEQYF
TGTGCCAGCAGCCCGTACAACAGGCCCTTCTACGAGCAGTACTTC
>NA|TRBJ1-1|TRBV7-2|many
CASSLVRTDTEAFF
TGTGCCAGCAGCTTGGTCAGAACAGACACTGAAGCTTTCTTT
>NA|TRBJ2-1|TRBV9|NA
CASSGIGGYAYNEQFF
TGTGCCAGCAGCGGGATCGGGGGATACGCCTACAATGAGCAGTTCTTC
>NA|TRBJ1-2|TRBV18|NA
CASSPARDAGGYTF
TGTGCCAGCTCACCAGCCCGAGACGCAGGGGGCTACACCTTC
>NA|TRBJ2-3|TRBV10-3|once
CATARDGVTDTQYF
TGTGCCACGGCCCGGGACGGAGTCACAGATACGCAGTATTTT
>NA|TRBJ2-3|TRBV15|NA
CATAPGYGGYRDTQYF
TGTGCCACCGCTCCAGGGTACGGGGGTTATCGAGATACGCAGTATTTT
>TRBD2|TRBJ2-1|TRBV7-8|NA
CASSTGLVGLSEQFF
TGTGCCAGCAGCACGGGACTAGTGGGGCTTAGTGAGCAGTTCTTC
>NA|TRBJ2-7|TRBV6-6|NA
CATRMAASYEQYF
TGTGCCACCCGGATGGCGGCCTCCTACGAGCAGTACTTC
>NA|TRBJ2-5|TRBV20-1|NA
CSARPGLHGRKTQYF
TGCAGTGCTAGACCGGGCCTCCACGGTCGTAAGACCCAGTACTTC
>NA|TRBJ2-2|TRBV28|NA
CASSSRGSGTGELFF
TGTGCCAGCAGCAGCAGGGGCTCAGGGACCGGGGAGCTGTTTTTT
>NA|TRBJ2-1|TRBV7-9|NA
CASSPGTENYNEQFF
TGTGCCAGCAGCCCCGGGACGGAAAACTACAATGAGCAGTTCTTC
>NA|TRBJ1-2|TRBV6-1|few
CATYYGYTF
TGTGCCACATACTATGGCTACACCTTC
>NA|TRBJ2-3|TRBV6-2/TRBV6-3|NA
CASSYGDSTDTQYF
TGTGCCAGCAGTTACGGGGACAGCACAGATACGCAGTATTTT
>NA|TRBJ2-1|TRBV20-1|NA
CSAPLHGRTYNEQFF
TGCAGTGCACCCCTGCATGGCCGTACCTACAATGAGCAGTTCTTC
>NA|TRBJ2-1|TRBV19|once
CARTGGGEYNEQFF
TGTGCCAGGACTGGCGGGGGCGAATACAATGAGCAGTTCTTC
>NA|TRBJ2-7|TRBV19|NA
CASSWEPSYEQYF
TGTGCCAGTAGTTGGGAGCCGTCCTACGAGCAGTACTTC
>TRBD1|TRBJ2-7|TRBV7-2|NA
CASSVGGTGDYEQYF
TGTGCCAGCAGCGTCGGCGGGACAGGGGACTACGAGCAGTACTTC
>TRBD2|TRBJ2-5|TRBV20-1|NA
CSADRPYGGDETQYF
TGCAGTGCCGATAGACCCTACGGGGGGGACGAGACCCAGTACTTC
>NA|TRBJ2-1|TRBV9|once
CASSVTRLSDEQFF
TGTGCCAGCAGCGTCACCCGACTGTCCGATGAGCAGTTCTTC
>TRBD1|TRBJ1-1|TRBV11-2|NA
CASREQGFTEAFF
TGTGCCAGCAGGGAACAGGGGTTCACTGAAGCTTTCTTT
>TRBD2|TRBJ2-7|TRBV11-2|NA
CASSLEASGRAVSYEQYF
TGTGCCAGCAGCTTAGAGGCTAGCGGGAGGGCGGTTAGCTACGAGCAGTACTTC
>TRBD1|TRBJ2-5|TRBV12-3/TRBV12-4|few
CASAGTALLETQYF
TGTGCCAGCGCCGGGACAGCCCTTCTTGAGACCCAGTACTTC
>NA|TRBJ1-4|TRBV14|NA
CASSQGEGPETTNEKLFF
TGTGCCAGCAGCCAAGGGGAGGGTCCCGAGACAACTAATGAAAAACTGTTTTTT
>TRBD2|TRBJ2-3|TRBV12-3/TRBV12-4|few
CASSLVGLAGMF
TGTGCCAGCAGTTTAGTGGGACTAGCCGGGATGTTT
>NA|TRBJ1-3|TRBV7-9|few
CASSLGGGNSGNTIYF
TGTGCCAGCAGCTTAGGAGGAGGGAACTCTGGAAACACCATATATTTT
>TRBD2|TRBJ2-1|TRBV6-5|NA
CASSSPRTRGVFEQFF
TGTGCCAGCAGTTCCCCAAGGACTAGAGGGGTTTTTGAGCAGTTCTTC
>NA|TRBJ2-3|TRBV7-6|few
CASSRDSQGTQYF
TGTGCCAGCAGTCGCGACAGTCAGGGTACGCAGTATTTT